This T cell receptor (beta chain) was retrieved from a study of CD8 T cells in Susac syndrome. CD8+ and CD4+ T cells from blood underwent TCR beta sequencing. The multiple sclerosis control cohort comprised treatment-naive individuals presenting with stable or active relapsing-remitting disease. TEMRA cells were enriched by FACS, and CD4+ and CD8+ T cells were negatively isolated. Losses at the gene ends were 0 bases for V and 4 bases for J; bases not matched to a gene: 4. The CDR3 is made up of 15 amino acids. CDR1 and CDR2 from the germline V gene are SGHRS and YFSETQ. Roughly 0.45 to 1 ug RNA was reverse transcribed with random hexamers. Amplification of the TCR beta CDR3 was carried out by immunoSEQ multiplex PCR, which spanned a total of 54 Vbeta and 13 Jbeta segments. TCRdb re-called the immunoSEQ multiplex PCR reads with MiXCR, one entry per CDR3 protein. The sample lists under 550,000 distinct CDR3 sequences; approximately 85% were seen once.

Sequencing was carried out using CD8+ T cells from PBMCs. The clonotype originates from a human donor with multiple sclerosis. The rearrangement links TRBV5-1 to TRBJ1-3; 7 nucleotides align to TRBD1. CDR3 sequence reads: CASSLEGARGNTIYF. Here the CDR3 DNA reads TGCGCCAGCAGCTTGGAGGGGGCGCGGGGAAACACCATATATTTT.